The 22 T cell receptor beta chains listed next were all sequenced from one sample in a study of T cells in Graves' hyperthyroidism and ophthalmopathy. From RNA transcripts, TCR beta CDR3 regions were amplified. When the TCR CDR3 underwent first-round RT-PCR, the HTBI primer set was used. TCRdb analysed the multiplex PCR reads with MiXCR anew, one entry per CDR3 protein. The data contain just under 750,000 distinct CDR3 sequences, 35% of them singletons. What was sequenced was blood. Every receptor here comes from a woman in her thirties or forties with Graves' hyperthyroidism.

The J gene is TRBJ1-3, the V gene TRBV6-5; no reliable D call. CDR3 size: 12 residues. Germline V lookup: CDR1 MNHEY, CDR2 SVGAGI. V gave up 8 bases and J gave up 3 bases, with 8 bases separating them. CDR3 region: CASLGGGNTIYF. The CDR3 DNA sequence: TGTGCCAGCCTTGGCGGTGGAAACACCATATATTTT.

This clonotype showed up just a few times. Compared with germline, one end of the junction differs, possibly owing to a read error. CDR3 in DNA: TGTGCCAGCAGTTTCCCTAACACCAGGGAGCTGTTTTTT. Its translation: CASSFPNTRELFF. The V call is TRBV6-2 or TRBV6-3, the J call TRBJ2-2; no reliable D call. Germline loops: CDR1 MNHEY, CDR2 SVGEGT. This CDR3 has 13 amino acids.

V and J are TRBV15 and TRBJ1-1, with TRBD1 as a possible D gene (6 bases). CDR1 LNHNV and CDR2 YYDKDF come from the germline V gene (reference sequence). V was clipped by 3 bases and J by 3 bases, with 14 bases between them. The CDR3 extends over 15 amino acids. As DNA, the CDR3 is TGTGCCACCAGCAGCCAAGACAGGATGGACACTGAAGCTTTCTTT. Protein sequence: CATSSQDRMDTEAFF.

On this clonotype itself: One junction end disagrees with the germline gene, perhaps due to a read error. The chain is built from TRBV10-3 and TRBJ2-7, with D perhaps matching TRBD1 (5 bases). This CDR3 is built from 16 residues. The V gene's germline CDR1 is ENHRY and CDR2 SYGVKD. The CDR3, as DNA: TGTGCCAGCAGTAGAGACGGACATCCGGACACCTACGAGCAGTACTTC. Its protein product is CASSRDGHPDTYEQYF.

With respect to this clonotype: A read error may produce the germline difference seen at one junction end. The V call is TRBV20-1, the J call TRBJ2-7; 9 nucleotides agree with TRBD2. There are 16 residues in the CDR3. CDR1 is DFQATT and CDR2 is SNEGSKA in the germline V gene (reference sequence). The DNA for the CDR3 is TGCAGTGCTAGATCCTCCGGGACTAGCATATCCTACGAGCAGTGCTTC. Protein product: CSARSSGTSISYEQCF.

This clonotype was seen only a few times. The rearrangement links TRBV6-2 or TRBV6-3 to TRBJ1-2, with 7 bases that match TRBD1. The trim removed 6 bases at V and 5 bases at J, leaving 9 bases unmatched. The V gene's germline CDR1 is MNHEY and CDR2 SVGEGT. The CDR3 extends over 14 amino acids. CDR3 sequence: CASRNRGLSYGYTF. The DNA for the CDR3 is TGTGCCAGCAGGAACAGGGGCTTATCATATGGCTACACCTTC.

CDR3 in amino acids: CAIRAGADGLYGYTF. The DNA for the CDR3 is TGTGCCATCAGGGCAGGGGCGGACGGCCTCTATGGCTACACCTTC. This chain joins TRBV10-3 and TRBJ1-2; TRBD1 might be the D (6 bases). Deletions cut 6 bases from V and 4 bases from J, with 18 bases between. The CDR3 is 15 amino acids. Germline assignment: CDR1 ENHRY and CDR2 SYGVKD.

This clonotype was seen many times. The V gene is TRBV25-1, the J gene TRBJ1-2, with no clear D. CDR1 is MGHDK, CDR2 SYGVNS, per germline. With 3 bases removed from V and 4 bases from J, the gap between germline ends came to 15 bases. CDR3 length: 15 amino acids. The DNA of the CDR3 is TGTGCCAGCAGTGAGAGGACGGCCGACCCCTATGGCTACACCTTC. Its translation is CASSERTADPYGYTF.

In this sample, this clonotype turned up many times. The chain has TRBV19 and TRBJ1-1; D is perhaps TRBD1 (5 bases). The CDR3 extends over 13 amino acids. Germline assignment: CDR1 LNHDA and CDR2 SQIVND (reference sequence). Deletions cut 8 bases from V and 1 base from J, with 11 bases between. The CDR3 DNA reads as TGTGCCAGTGACGGGACGGCGAACACTGAAGCTTTCTTT. The encoded protein is CASDGTANTEAFF.

In this sample, this clonotype turned up many times. The chain recombines TRBV6-5 with TRBJ2-6; D call uncertain. Trimming removed 5 bases from V and 0 bases from J, with 8 bases in between. This CDR3 has 15 residues. CDR1 and CDR2 (germline): MNHEY, SVGAGI. The CDR3 coding sequence is TGTGCCAGCAGTCCCTCTTTCTCTGGGGCCAACGTCCTGACTTTC. It specifies CASSPSFSGANVLTF.

J is TRBJ2-5 and V is TRBV11-2, with D unclear. This CDR3 comprises 13 residues. The germline V gene encodes CDR1 SGHAT and CDR2 FQNNGV. V shed 10 bases and J shed 1 base, with 13 bases lying between them. The CDR3: CATTSPPQETQYF. In DNA, the CDR3 is TGTGCCACCACATCCCCCCCCCAAGAGACCCAGTACTTC.

Comment on this clonotype: This could be a read error, since a much larger clone is one nucleotide away. The V gene is TRBV9, the J gene TRBJ2-7, with TRBD2 matching over 9 bases. Trimming at V came to 4 bases and at J to 3 bases, leaving 8 bases not matched to a gene. Germline lookup yields CDR1 SGDLS and CDR2 YYNGEE. The CDR3 is 15 residues long. CDR3 bases: TGTGCCAGCAGCCGAGGGACTAGCTGTTTCTACGAGCAGTACTTC. Translated, it gives CASSRGTSCFYEQYF.

This clonotype was recorded at least ten times. This chain joins TRBV9 and TRBJ1-2; TRBD1 aligns across 7 bases. This CDR3 region has 13 residues. V lost 6 bases to trimming and J lost 3 bases; unmatched junction nucleotides: 5. Per germline, CDR1 SGDLS and CDR2 YYNGEE. CDR3 in DNA: TGTGCCAGCAAGGGGGACAGAGACTATGGCTACACCTTC. Its translation is CASKGDRDYGYTF.

There are a few counts of this clonotype. The chain links TRBV19 to TRBJ1-3; no firm D call. The CDR3 is made up of 12 amino acids. V was shortened by 5 bases and J by 7 bases, with 9 bases between the two germline ends. Germline V gives CDR1 LNHDA, CDR2 SQIVND (reference sequence). CDR3 bases: TGTGCCAGTAGTTGGGCCGGGAACACCATATATTTT. Its translation is CASSWAGNTIYF.

Only a few counts were recorded for this clonotype. The chain employs TRBV7-2 and TRBJ2-7; maybe TRBD2 (6 bases). The CDR3 covers 13 residues. CDR1 and CDR2 (germline): SGHTA, FQGNSA. V was clipped by 5 bases and J by 3 bases, with 11 bases between them. CDR3 nucleotide sequence: TGTGCCAGCAGCCCCCTCGGGGGCTACGAGCAGTACTTC. Its translation: CASSPLGGYEQYF.

CDR3 region: CASSPSETGGTEAFF. CDR3 coding DNA: TGCGCCAGCAGCCCCTCAGAAACAGGGGGCACTGAAGCTTTCTTT. V is TRBV4-3 and J is TRBJ1-1; 8 nucleotides line up with TRBD1. V shed 4 bases and J 4 bases; nucleotides not matched to a gene: 8. There are 15 residues in the CDR3. Germline V gives CDR1 LGHNA, CDR2 YSLEER.

This chain joins TRBV4-3 and TRBJ2-5, with 13 bases matching TRBD2. With V trimmed by 1 base and J by 5 bases, 7 bases remained unmatched. The CDR3 has 17 amino acids. Per germline, CDR1 LGHNA and CDR2 YSLEER. The DNA of the CDR3 is TGCGCCAGCAGCCAAGGGTCCGGACTAGCGGGAGTGGAGACCCAGTACTTC. Amino acid sequence: CASSQGSGLAGVETQYF.

This clonotype was seen repeatedly, ten times or more. The V and J genes are TRBV12-3 or TRBV12-4 and TRBJ2-5; no definite D call. The ends were cut back, 6 bases at V and 5 bases at J, with 10 bases in the middle. The CDR3 runs 12 residues. DNA for the CDR3: TGTGCCAGCAGCCTCTTCCGGGAGACCCAGTACTTC. Amino acid sequence: CASSLFRETQYF.

There are many counts of this clonotype. The chain joins TRBV7-2 to TRBJ1-2, with D hard to call. Germline CDR1 is SGHTA and CDR2 is FQGNSA. The CDR3 sequence is 17 residues long. The V end was cut by 0 bases, the J end by 4 bases, with 18 bases between. CDR3: CASSLAALPSVGYGYTF. CDR3 sequence (DNA): TGTGCCAGCAGCTTAGCTGCATTGCCCTCGGTTGGCTATGGCTACACCTTC.

This clonotype was picked up a small number of times. The chain is built from TRBV20-1 and TRBJ2-2; 8 bases agree with TRBD1. In germline, CDR1 is DFQATT, CDR2 SNEGSKA (reference sequence). The CDR3 runs to 15 residues. Trimming removed 5 bases from V and 5 bases from J; junction bases left unmatched: 10. In DNA form, the CDR3 reads TGCAGTGCTGAGCCCCGGGACAGGCTAACCGGGGAGCTGTTTTTT. Translated, it gives CSAEPRDRLTGELFF.

A note on this clonotype: A clone one base away is much larger, so this may be a read error. The rearrangement joins TRBV7-9 to TRBJ1-5; D not resolved. Per germline, CDR1 SEHNR and CDR2 FQNEAQ (reference sequence). Trimming stripped 8 bases from V and 0 bases from J, with 11 bases between. The CDR3 spans 14 residues. In DNA form, the CDR3 reads TGTGCCAGCGGCCCGAGTTATAGCAATCAGCCCCAGCATTTT. Its translation is CASGPSYSNQPQHF.

There are many counts of this clonotype. The rearrangement uses TRBV4-1 and TRBJ2-7; 8 nucleotides line up with TRBD2. CDR3 length equals 14 residues. V shed 1 base, J shed 2 bases, and the junction held 1 base outside the gene matches. Germline V gives CDR1 MGHRA, CDR2 YSYEKL. The CDR3 nucleotides read TGCGCCAGCAGCCAAGTAGCGGGGACCTACGAGCAGTACTTC. Encoded protein: CASSQVAGTYEQYF.